The text below deals with one T cell receptor (beta chain). Its antigen is undetermined. The germline CDR1 and CDR2 sequences are SGHTA and FQGTGA. The CDR3 is 15 amino acids. V lost 4 bases, J lost 2 bases, and 7 bases stayed unmatched. These data belong to a study of shared clonotypes between healthy human individuals. Study-level background: A couple of female and a few male donors aged 18 to 49 were enrolled.

Repertoires were generated with immunoSEQ multiplex PCR, while TCRdb's copy carries only in-frame clones and drops some. The sample holds about 2.3 million clones, 85% to 95% seen once. Study-level points and caveats: Naive subsets generally had larger estimated richness than memory subsets.

V usage is TRBV7-3 and J usage is TRBJ2-7; 8 bases are a match to TRBD2. The clonotype originates from a man younger than 30 in good health. Some clones in this sample may be carry-over from other donors' samples. Sequencing was done on a sample of naive CD4+ T cells from PBMCs. The subset is: CD45RA+ positively selected. CDR3 nucleotides: TGTGCCAGCAGCTCTACAACTAGCGGACCCTACGAGCAGTACTTC. Translated: CASSSTTSGPYEQYF.